The 17 T cell receptor beta chains in this list originate from one sample, sequenced in a study of monozygotic twins with cystic fibrosis. Assay: immunoSEQ multiplex PCR; the TCRdb copy retains only in-frame clones and omits some. Here the sample spans roughly 20,000 clones, approximately 97% being singletons. The sequenced sample consisted of blood. All receptors derive from a woman aged 30 to 39 with cystic fibrosis.

The chain has TRBV7-9 and TRBJ1-2; 7 nucleotides match TRBD1. V dropped 5 bases and J dropped 2; count of bases not matched to a gene: 8. The CDR3 spans 15 residues. Germline assignment: CDR1 SEHNR and CDR2 FQNEAQ (reference sequence). CDR3 residues: CASSADLGQNYGYTF. The CDR3 coding sequence is TGTGCCAGCAGCGCAGATTTGGGACAGAACTATGGCTACACCTTC.

V is TRBV7-6 and J is TRBJ2-3; D gene unclear. In germline, CDR1 is SGHVS, CDR2 FNYEAQ. Trimming shortened V by 2 bases and J by 0 bases, and 15 bases separated the two germline ends. The CDR3 is made up of 17 amino acids. The CDR3 spells CASSLRGGTESTDTQYF. The DNA for the CDR3 is TGTGCCAGCAGCTTACGAGGTGGAACCGAAAGCACAGATACGCAGTATTTT. Based on the CDR3 plus reference TRBV7-6 and TRBJ2-3, the full variable domain is GAGVSQSPRYKVTKRGQDVALRCDPISGHVSLYWYRQALGQGPEFLTYFNYEAQQDKSGLPNDRFSAERPEGSISTLTIQRTEQRDSAMYRCASSLRGGTESTDTQYFGPGTRLTVL.

This chain uses TRBV6-1 with TRBJ1-5; D gene unclear. Trimming cost V 2 bases and J 4 bases, with 15 bases left between them. The CDR3 has 16 residues. CDR1 is MNHNS, CDR2 SASEGT, per germline. This CDR3 is CASSEYVGQVNQPQHF. CDR3 sequence (DNA): TGTGCCAGCAGTGAATATGTAGGGCAGGTGAATCAGCCCCAGCATTTT.

The chain uses TRBV5-1 and TRBJ2-7; 9 bases match TRBD2. V gave up 2 bases and J gave up 4 bases; unmatched junction bases: 4. The germline gives CDR1 SGHRS, CDR2 YFSETQ. This CDR3 has 14 amino acids. CDR3: CASSLNLAGYEQYF. DNA of the CDR3: TGCGCCAGCAGCTTAAATCTAGCGGGGTACGAGCAGTACTTC.

V and J are TRBV4-1 and TRBJ1-5, with D possibly being TRBD1 (5 bases). The length of the CDR3 is 15 residues. Germline V CDR1 and CDR2: MGHRA, YSYEKL. The V gene lost 4 bases and the J gene lost 2 bases, with 12 bases spanning the gap. CDR3 nucleotides: TGCGCCAGCAGCCCGCAGGGCGGGGGCAATCAGCCCCAGCATTTT. As protein: CASSPQGGGNQPQHF.

The CDR3 region has the DNA TGTGCCAGCAGCTTCAGGGGCTCTGGGGCCAACGTCCTGACTTTC. It codes for CASSFRGSGANVLTF. This chain joins TRBV5-6 and TRBJ2-6; D is perhaps TRBD1 (6 bases). The CDR3 length is 15 residues. Germline CDR1 reads SGHDT; CDR2 reads YYEEEE. V shed 2 bases and J shed 0 bases, with 6 bases lying between them.

The chain joins TRBV14 to TRBJ1-1; D possibly corresponds to TRBD1 (5 bases). This CDR3 comprises 14 residues. Trimming pared 3 bases from V and 9 bases from J, leaving 17 bases between. Germline values: CDR1 SGHDN, CDR2 FVKESK. The CDR3 is CASSQLLLRDQAFF. The DNA for the CDR3 is TGTGCCAGCAGCCAGTTACTCCTCCGGGACCAAGCTTTCTTT.

The chain links TRBV10-3 to TRBJ2-7; a possible D gene is TRBD1 (6 bases). Germline values: CDR1 ENHRY, CDR2 SYGVKD. The CDR3 runs to 12 residues. Deletions cut 3 bases from V and 5 bases from J, with 8 bases between. The CDR3 protein is CAISESGDEQYF. CDR3 nucleotide sequence: TGTGCCATCAGTGAATCAGGGGACGAGCAGTACTTC.

V gene TRBV19 combines with J gene TRBJ1-1; no firm D call. Germline V gene sequence: CDR1 LNHDA, CDR2 SQIVND (reference sequence). The CDR3 has 16 amino acids. Trimming pared 6 bases from V and 0 bases from J, leaving 17 bases between. CDR3 sequence: CASRRDREGVNTEAFF. The CDR3 DNA sequence: TGTGCCAGTAGGAGGGATAGGGAGGGAGTGAACACTGAAGCTTTCTTT.

The CDR3 coding sequence is TGCGCCAGCAGCTTGACAGGGAAAACTGAAGCTTTCTTT. Protein product: CASSLTGKTEAFF. This chain joins TRBV5-1 and TRBJ1-1; TRBD1 might be the D (6 bases). The CDR3 extends over 13 amino acids. Germline CDR1 is SGHRS and CDR2 is YFSETQ. The V and J ends lost 1 base and 5 bases respectively, with 9 bases between them.

J is TRBJ2-5 and V is TRBV5-1, with 9 bases that match TRBD2. This CDR3 has 16 residues. With V trimmed by 4 bases and J by 2 bases, 9 bases remained unmatched. Germline assignment: CDR1 SGHRS and CDR2 YFSETQ. In DNA, the CDR3 is TGCGCCAGCAGCCGACTAGCGGTTGGTCGTCAAGAGACCCAGTACTTC. Amino acids: CASSRLAVGRQETQYF.

The gene calls are TRBV6-1 and TRBJ2-7, with D unclear. The germline V gene encodes CDR1 MNHNS and CDR2 SASEGT. V lost 7 bases and J lost 3, with 13 bases in between. CDR3 length: 13 amino acids. The CDR3 sequence: CASKDTLDYEQYF. The CDR3 coding sequence is TGTGCCAGCAAAGACACTTTAGACTACGAGCAGTACTTC.

The gene calls are TRBV7-2 and TRBJ2-3; 8 bases are shared with TRBD1. Germline assignment: CDR1 SGHTA and CDR2 FQGNSA. The CDR3 spans 15 residues. V trimming: 5 bases; J trimming: 6 bases; junction bases outside the gene matches: 10. CDR3 amino acids: CASSPPGTGRDTQYF. Here the CDR3 DNA reads TGTGCCAGCAGCCCGCCCGGGACAGGAAGGGATACGCAGTATTTT. The entire variable domain, with the rest obtained from reference TRBV7-2 and TRBJ2-3, is as follows: GAGVSQSPSNKVTEKGKDVELRCDPISGHTALYWYRQSLGQGLEFLIYFQGNSAPDKSGLPSDRFSAERTGGSVSTLTIQRTQQEDSAVYLCASSPPGTGRDTQYFGPGTRLTVL.

The rearrangement joins TRBV15 to TRBJ2-1; D might be TRBD1 or TRBD2, each matching 5 bases. The CDR3 spans 16 residues. Germline V gene lookup returns CDR1 LNHNV and CDR2 YYDKDF (reference sequence). V was trimmed by 3 bases and J by 0 bases, leaving 12 bases between them. The DNA of the CDR3 is TGTGCCACCAGCAGTCCGGGGACGACCTCCTACAATGAGCAGTTCTTC. As protein: CATSSPGTTSYNEQFF.

This chain links TRBV19 with TRBJ1-2, with TRBD1 matching over 7 bases. J lost 3 bases, V lost 2 bases, and 6 bases had no gene match. Germline CDR1 is LNHDA and CDR2 is SQIVND (reference sequence). The CDR3 totals 15 residues. Here the CDR3 DNA reads TGTGCCAGTAGTATAAAGGGACAGAGACACTATGGCTACACCTTC. The encoded protein is CASSIKGQRHYGYTF.

The chain carries TRBV29-1 and TRBJ1-2, with 8 bases that match TRBD1. Trimming at V came to 5 bases and at J to 2 bases, leaving 10 bases not matched to a gene. The CDR3 is made up of 15 amino acids. Germline V gene sequence: CDR1 SQVTM, CDR2 ANQGSEA. DNA for the CDR3: TGCAGCGTTCAGGACAGGGCAAGTGGGAACTATGGCTACACCTTC. This sequence encodes CSVQDRASGNYGYTF.

The chain combines TRBV5-6 with TRBJ2-7, with 8 bases aligning to TRBD1. After removal of 2 bases from V and 0 bases from J, the junction contained 7 bases not matched to a gene. The CDR3 sequence is 16 residues long. Germline CDR1 SGHDT, CDR2 YYEEEE. The CDR3 region is CASSFTGTGSSYEQYF. In DNA form, the CDR3 reads TGTGCCAGCAGCTTTACCGGGACAGGAAGCTCCTACGAGCAGTACTTC. Variable domain in full (rest from reference TRBV5-6 and TRBJ2-7): DAGVTQSPTHLIKTRGQQVTLRCSPKSGHDTVSWYQQALGQGPQFIFQYYEEEERQRGNFPDRFSGHQFPNYSSELNVNALLLGDSALYLCASSFTGTGSSYEQYFGPGTRLTVT.